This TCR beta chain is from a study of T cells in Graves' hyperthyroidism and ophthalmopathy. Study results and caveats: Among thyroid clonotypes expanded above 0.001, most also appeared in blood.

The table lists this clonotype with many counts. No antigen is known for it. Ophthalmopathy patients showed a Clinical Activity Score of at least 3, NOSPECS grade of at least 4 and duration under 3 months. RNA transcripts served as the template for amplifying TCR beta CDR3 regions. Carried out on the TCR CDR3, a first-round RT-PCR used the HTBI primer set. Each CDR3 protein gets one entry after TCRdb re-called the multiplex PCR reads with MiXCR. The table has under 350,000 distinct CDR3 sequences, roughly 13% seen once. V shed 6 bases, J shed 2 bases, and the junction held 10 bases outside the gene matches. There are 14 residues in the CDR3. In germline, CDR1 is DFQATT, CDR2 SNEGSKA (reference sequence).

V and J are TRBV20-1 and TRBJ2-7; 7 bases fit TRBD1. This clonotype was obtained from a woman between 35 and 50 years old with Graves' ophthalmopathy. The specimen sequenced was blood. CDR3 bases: TGCAGTGCCAGACCAGGGACAGCTCCCTACGAGCAGTACTTC. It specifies CSARPGTAPYEQYF.